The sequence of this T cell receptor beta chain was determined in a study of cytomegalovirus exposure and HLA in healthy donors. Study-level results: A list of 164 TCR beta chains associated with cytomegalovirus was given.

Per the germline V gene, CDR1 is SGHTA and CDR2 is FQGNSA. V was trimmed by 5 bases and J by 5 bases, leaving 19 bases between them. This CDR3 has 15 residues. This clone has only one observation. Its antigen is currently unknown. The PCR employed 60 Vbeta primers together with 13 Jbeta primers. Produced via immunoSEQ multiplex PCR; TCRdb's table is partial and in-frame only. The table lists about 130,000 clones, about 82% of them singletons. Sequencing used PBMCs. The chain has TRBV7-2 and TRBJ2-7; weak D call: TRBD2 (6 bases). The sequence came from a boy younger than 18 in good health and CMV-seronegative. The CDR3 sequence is CASSPGGLTGNEQYF. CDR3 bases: TGTGCCAGCAGCCCCGGAGGGCTAACGGGCAACGAGCAGTACTTC.